The clone carrying this TCR beta chain was counted a few times. This CDR3 has 14 residues. V lost 5 bases to trimming and J lost 2 bases, with 12 bases between them. Germline CDR1 reads MNHEY; CDR2 reads SMNVEV (reference sequence). This sample stems from a study of beta chain features in type 1 diabetes. Whole-study context: Cell yields, gender and age were similar in healthy donors and patients.

The investigators reverse transcribed all of the isolated RNA, so they sequenced expressed TCRB transcripts. TCRdb keeps only in-frame clones here, not all; method: immunoSEQ multiplex PCR. Of over 700,000 clones listed, roughly 16% are singletons. The clonotype was recovered from a woman under 30 in good health. The V gene is TRBV27, the J gene TRBJ1-2; D gene unclear. The source material was naive CD4+ T cells from blood. The CDR3, as DNA: TGTGCCAGCAGTCCTATACGAGGAAACTATGGCTACACCTTC. Its protein is CASSPIRGNYGYTF.